Only a few counts were recorded for the clone carrying this T cell receptor beta chain. Its antigen is unidentified. This sample was included in a study of response to subunit inactivated influenza vaccine. Study-level points and caveats: After each seasonal influenza vaccination, few new T cells are recruited, the authors suggested.

Germline V gives CDR1 SGHRS, CDR2 YFSETQ. The CDR3 covers 14 residues. The V gene lost 5 bases and the J gene lost 2 bases, with 12 bases spanning the gap. TCRdb analysed the RT-PCR reads with MiXCR anew, one entry per CDR3 protein. The sample carries under 850,000 distinct CDR3 sequences, approximately 17% recorded once. The genes are TRBV5-1 and TRBJ2-3, with D uncertain. The source was PBMCs from blood, collected roughly 5 days after vaccination. This receptor was identified in a man between 45 and 60 years old who received an inactivated influenza vaccine. The CDR3: CASRISPATDTQYF. For the CDR3, the DNA is TGCGCCAGCAGAATCAGTCCGGCCACAGATACGCAGTATTTT.